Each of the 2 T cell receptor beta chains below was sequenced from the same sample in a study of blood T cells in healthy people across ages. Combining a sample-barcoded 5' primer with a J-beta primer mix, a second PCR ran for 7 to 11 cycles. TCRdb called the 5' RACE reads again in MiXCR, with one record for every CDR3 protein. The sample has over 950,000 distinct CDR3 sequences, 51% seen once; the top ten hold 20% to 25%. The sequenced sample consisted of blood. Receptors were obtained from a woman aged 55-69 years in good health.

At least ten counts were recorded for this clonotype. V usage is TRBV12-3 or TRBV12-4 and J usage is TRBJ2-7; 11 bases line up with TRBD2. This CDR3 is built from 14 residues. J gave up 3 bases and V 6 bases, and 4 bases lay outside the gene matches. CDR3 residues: CASSAGTSGYEQYF. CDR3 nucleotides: TGTGCCAGCAGCGCCGGGACTAGCGGCTACGAGCAGTACTTC.

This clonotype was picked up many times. CDR3: CASSVDQRDIQYF. Written as DNA, the CDR3 is TGTGCCAGCAGCGTGGACCAGCGGGACATTCAGTACTTC. The genes are TRBV5-6 and TRBJ2-4; tentative D call: TRBD2 (6 bases). Per germline, CDR1 SGHDT and CDR2 YYEEEE. The CDR3 covers 13 residues. V lost 4 bases and J 8 bases, leaving 13 bases between the germline ends.